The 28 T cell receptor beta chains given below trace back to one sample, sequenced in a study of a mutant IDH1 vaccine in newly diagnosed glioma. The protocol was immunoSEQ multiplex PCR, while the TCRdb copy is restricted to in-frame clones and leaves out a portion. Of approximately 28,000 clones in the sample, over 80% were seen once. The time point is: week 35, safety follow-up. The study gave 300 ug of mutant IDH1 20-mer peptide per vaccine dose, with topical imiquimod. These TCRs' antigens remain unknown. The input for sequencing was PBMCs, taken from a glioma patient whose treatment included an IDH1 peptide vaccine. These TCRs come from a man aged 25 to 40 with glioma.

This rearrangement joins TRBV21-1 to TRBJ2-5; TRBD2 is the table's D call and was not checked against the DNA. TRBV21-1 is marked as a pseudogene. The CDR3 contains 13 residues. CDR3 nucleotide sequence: TGTGCCAGGGGCGGGAGGCGCCGAGAGACCCAGTACTTC. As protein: CARGGRRRETQYF.

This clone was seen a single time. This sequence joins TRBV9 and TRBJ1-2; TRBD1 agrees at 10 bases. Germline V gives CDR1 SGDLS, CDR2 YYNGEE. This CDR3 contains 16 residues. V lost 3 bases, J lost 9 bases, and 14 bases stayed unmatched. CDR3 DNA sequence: TGTGCCAGCAGCGATGGGGCGACAGGGGGCGTGGGAAGCTACACCTTC. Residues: CASSDGATGGVGSYTF.

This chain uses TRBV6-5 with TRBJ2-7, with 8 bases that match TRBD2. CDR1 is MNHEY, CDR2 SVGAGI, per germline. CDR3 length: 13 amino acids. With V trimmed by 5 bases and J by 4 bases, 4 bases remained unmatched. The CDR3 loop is CASSGRGGYEQYF. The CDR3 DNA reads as TGTGCCAGCAGTGGTCGGGGGGGTTACGAGCAGTACTTC.

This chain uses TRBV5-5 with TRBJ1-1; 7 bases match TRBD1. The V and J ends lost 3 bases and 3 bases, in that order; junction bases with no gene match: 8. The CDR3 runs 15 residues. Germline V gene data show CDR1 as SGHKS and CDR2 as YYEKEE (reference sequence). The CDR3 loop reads CASSWSGGSDTEAFF. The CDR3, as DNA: TGTGCCAGCAGCTGGTCAGGGGGTTCGGACACTGAAGCTTTCTTT.

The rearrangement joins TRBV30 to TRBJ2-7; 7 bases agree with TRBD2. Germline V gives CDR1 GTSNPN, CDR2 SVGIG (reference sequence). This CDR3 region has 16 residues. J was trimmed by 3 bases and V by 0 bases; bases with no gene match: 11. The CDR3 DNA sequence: TGTGCCTGGAGTGTACGAAGTGGGAGGGGAGTCTACGAGCAGTACTTC. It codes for CAWSVRSGRGVYEQYF.

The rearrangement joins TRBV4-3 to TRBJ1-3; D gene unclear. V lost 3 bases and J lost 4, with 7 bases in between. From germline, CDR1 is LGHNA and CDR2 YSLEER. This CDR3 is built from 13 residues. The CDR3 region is CASSQGKGNTIYF. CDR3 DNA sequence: TGCGCCAGCAGCCAGGGAAAGGGAAACACCATATATTTT.

The CDR3 DNA sequence: TGTGCCAGCAGCGTAGCGACAGTGGGTATTGATTCACCCCTCCACTTT. Its translation: CASSVATVGIDSPLHF. The chain uses TRBV9 and TRBJ1-6; a weak D match, TRBD1 (5 bases). Germline CDR1 reads SGDLS; CDR2 reads YYNGEE. Trimming cost V 0 bases and J 8 bases, with 15 bases left between them. The CDR3 totals 16 residues.

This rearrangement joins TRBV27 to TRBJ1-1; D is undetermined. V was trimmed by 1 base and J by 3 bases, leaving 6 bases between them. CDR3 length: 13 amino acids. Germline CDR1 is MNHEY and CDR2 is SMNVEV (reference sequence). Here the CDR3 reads CASSLYWDTEAFF. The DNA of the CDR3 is TGTGCCAGCAGTTTATACTGGGACACTGAAGCTTTCTTT.

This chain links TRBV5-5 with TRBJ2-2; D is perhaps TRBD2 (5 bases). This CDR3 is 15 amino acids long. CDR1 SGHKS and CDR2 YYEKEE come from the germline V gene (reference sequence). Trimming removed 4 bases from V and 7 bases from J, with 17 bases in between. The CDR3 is CASSLDSLGGGELFF. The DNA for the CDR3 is TGTGCCAGCAGCCTGGACTCCCTGGGTGGCGGGGAGCTGTTTTTT.

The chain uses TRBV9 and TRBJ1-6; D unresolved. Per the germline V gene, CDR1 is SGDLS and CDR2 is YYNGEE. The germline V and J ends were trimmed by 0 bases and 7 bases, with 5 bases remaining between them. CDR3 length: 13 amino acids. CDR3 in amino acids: CASSVGRNSPLHF. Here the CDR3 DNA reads TGTGCCAGCAGCGTAGGGAGAAATTCACCCCTCCACTTT.

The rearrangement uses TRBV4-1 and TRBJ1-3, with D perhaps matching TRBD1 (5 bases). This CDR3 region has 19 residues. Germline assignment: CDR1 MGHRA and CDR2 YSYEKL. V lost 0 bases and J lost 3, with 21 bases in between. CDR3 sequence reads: CASSQDYYPARDFGNTIYF. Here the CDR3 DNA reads TGCGCCAGCAGCCAAGATTACTACCCCGCCAGGGACTTTGGAAACACCATATATTTT.

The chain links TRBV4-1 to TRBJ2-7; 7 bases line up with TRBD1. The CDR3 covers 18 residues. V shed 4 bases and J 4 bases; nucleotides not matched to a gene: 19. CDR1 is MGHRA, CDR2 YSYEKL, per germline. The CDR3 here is CASSPAVATGTDHYEQYF. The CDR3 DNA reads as TGCGCCAGCAGCCCGGCGGTAGCGACCGGGACAGACCATTACGAGCAGTACTTC.

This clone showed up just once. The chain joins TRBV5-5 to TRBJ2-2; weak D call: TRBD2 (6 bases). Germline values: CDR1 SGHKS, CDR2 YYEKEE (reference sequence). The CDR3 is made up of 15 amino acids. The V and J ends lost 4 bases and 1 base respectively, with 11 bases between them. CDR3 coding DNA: TGTGCCAGCAGCCCGAGGCGGGGGAACACCGGGGAGCTGTTTTTT. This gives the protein CASSPRRGNTGELFF.

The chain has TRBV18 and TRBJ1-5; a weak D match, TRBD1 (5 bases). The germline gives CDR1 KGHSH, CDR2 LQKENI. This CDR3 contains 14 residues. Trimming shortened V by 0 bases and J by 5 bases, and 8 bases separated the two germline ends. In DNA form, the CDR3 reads TGTGCCAGCTCACCACCGGGGGTTGATCAGCCCCAGCATTTT. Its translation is CASSPPGVDQPQHF.

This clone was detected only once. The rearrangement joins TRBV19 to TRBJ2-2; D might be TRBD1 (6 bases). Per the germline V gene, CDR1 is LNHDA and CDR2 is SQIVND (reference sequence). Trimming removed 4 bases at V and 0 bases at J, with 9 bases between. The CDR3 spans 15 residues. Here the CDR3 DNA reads TGTGCCAGTAGTAGCGCAGGGGCGAACACCGGGGAGCTGTTTTTT. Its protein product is CASSSAGANTGELFF.

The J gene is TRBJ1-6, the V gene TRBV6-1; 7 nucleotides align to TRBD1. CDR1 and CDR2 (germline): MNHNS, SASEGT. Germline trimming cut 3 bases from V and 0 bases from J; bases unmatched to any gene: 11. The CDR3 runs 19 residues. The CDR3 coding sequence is TGTGCCAGCAGTGAGAACCCGGACAGGAGAAGCTCCTATAATTCACCCCTCCACTTT. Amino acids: CASSENPDRRSSYNSPLHF.

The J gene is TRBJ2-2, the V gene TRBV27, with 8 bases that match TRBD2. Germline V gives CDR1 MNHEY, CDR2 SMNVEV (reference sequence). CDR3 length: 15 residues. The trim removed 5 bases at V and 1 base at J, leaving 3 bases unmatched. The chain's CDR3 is CASSHSGENTGELFF. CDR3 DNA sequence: TGTGCCAGCAGTCATAGCGGGGAGAACACCGGGGAGCTGTTTTTT.

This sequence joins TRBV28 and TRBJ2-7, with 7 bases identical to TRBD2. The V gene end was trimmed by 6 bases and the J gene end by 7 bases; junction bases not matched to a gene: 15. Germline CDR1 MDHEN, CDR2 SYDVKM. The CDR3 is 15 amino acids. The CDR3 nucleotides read TGTGCCAGCAGCCCAGGTTTGCGGGAGTTGATGGAGCAGTACTTC. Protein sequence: CASSPGLRELMEQYF. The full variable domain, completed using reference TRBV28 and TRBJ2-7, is DVKVTQSSRYLVKRTGEKVFLECVQDMDHENMFWYRQDPGLGLRLIYFSYDVKMKEKGDIPEGYSVSREKKERFSLILESASTNQTSMYLCASSPGLRELMEQYFGPGTRLTVT.

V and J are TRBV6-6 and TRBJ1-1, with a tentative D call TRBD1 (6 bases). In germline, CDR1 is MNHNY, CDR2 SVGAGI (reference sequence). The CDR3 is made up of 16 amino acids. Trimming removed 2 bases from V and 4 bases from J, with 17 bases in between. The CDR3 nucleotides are TGTGCCAGCAGTTACGGGGAGTCAGGGGCGGGCACTGAAGCTTTCTTT. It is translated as CASSYGESGAGTEAFF.

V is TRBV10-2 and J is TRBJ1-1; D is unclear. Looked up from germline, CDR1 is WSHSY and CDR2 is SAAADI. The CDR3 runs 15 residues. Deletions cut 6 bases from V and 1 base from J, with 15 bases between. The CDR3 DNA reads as TGCGCCAGCAGAGAAAGCAGGAATGAGAACACTGAAGCTTTCTTT. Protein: CASRESRNENTEAFF.

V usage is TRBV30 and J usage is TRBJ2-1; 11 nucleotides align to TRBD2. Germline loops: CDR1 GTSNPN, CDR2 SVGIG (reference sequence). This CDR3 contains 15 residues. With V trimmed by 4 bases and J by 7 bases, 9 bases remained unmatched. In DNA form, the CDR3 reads TGTGCCTGGAATGGGGTAGCGGGGGGGCCTAATGAGCAGTTCTTC. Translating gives CAWNGVAGGPNEQFF.

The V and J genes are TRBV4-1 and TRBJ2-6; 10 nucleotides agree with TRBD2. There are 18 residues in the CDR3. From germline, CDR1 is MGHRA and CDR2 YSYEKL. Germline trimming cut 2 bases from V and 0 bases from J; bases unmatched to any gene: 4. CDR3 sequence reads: CASSQRLAGLSGANVLTF. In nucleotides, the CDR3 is TGCGCCAGCAGCCAACGACTAGCGGGCCTCTCTGGGGCCAACGTCCTGACTTTC.

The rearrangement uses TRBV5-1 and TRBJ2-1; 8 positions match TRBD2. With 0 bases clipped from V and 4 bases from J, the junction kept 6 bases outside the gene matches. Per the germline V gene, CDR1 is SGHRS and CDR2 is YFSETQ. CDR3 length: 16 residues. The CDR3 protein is CASSLGIAGSYNEQFF. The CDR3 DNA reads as TGCGCCAGCAGCTTGGGGATAGCGGGATCGTACAATGAGCAGTTCTTC. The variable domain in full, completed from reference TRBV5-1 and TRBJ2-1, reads KAGVTQTPRYLIKTRGQQVTLSCSPISGHRSVSWYQQTPGQGLQFLFEYFSETQRNKGNFPGRFSGRQFSNSRSEMNVSTLELGDSALYLCASSLGIAGSYNEQFFGPGTRLTVL.

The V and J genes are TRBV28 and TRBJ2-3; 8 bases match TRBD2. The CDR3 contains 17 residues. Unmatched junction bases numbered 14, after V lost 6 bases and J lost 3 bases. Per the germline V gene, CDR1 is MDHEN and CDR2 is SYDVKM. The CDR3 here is CASSRNFGGGFTDTQYF. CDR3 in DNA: TGTGCCAGCAGCCGGAACTTTGGCGGGGGGTTTACAGATACGCAGTATTTT.

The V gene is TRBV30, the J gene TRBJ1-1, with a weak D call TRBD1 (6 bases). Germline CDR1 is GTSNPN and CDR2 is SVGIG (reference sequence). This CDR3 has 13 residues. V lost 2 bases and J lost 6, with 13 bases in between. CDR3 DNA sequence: TGTGCCTGGAGTTTCAGGGGCGGGTCTGAAGCTTTCTTT. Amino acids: CAWSFRGGSEAFF.

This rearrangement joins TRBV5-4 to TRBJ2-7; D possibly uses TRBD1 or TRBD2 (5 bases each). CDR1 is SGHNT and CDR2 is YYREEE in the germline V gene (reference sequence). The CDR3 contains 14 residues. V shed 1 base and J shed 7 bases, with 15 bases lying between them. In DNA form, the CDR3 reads TGTGCCAGCAGCTTGTCCAAACGGGGCTGGGAGCAGTACTTC. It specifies CASSLSKRGWEQYF.

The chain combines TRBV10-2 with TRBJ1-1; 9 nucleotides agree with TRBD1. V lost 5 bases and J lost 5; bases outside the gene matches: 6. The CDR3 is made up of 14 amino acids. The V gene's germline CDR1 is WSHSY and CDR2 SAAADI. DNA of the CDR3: TGCGCCAGCAGTAACGGACAGGGGAGAACTGAAGCTTTCTTT. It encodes CASSNGQGRTEAFF.

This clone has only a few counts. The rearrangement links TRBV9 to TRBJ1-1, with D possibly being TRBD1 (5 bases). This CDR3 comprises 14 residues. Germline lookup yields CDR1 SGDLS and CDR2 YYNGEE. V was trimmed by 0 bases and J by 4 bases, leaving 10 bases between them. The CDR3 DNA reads TGTGCCAGCAGCGTAGCGGAGGGACGCACTGAAGCTTTCTTT. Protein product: CASSVAEGRTEAFF. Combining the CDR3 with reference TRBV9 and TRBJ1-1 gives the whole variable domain DSGVTQTPKHLITATGQRVTLRCSPRSGDLSVYWYQQSLDQGLQFLIQYYNGEERAKGNILERFSAQQFPDLHSELNLSSLELGDSALYFCASSVAEGRTEAFFGQGTRLTVV.